This T cell receptor beta chain was retrieved from a study of T cell responses to AZD1222 COVID-19 vaccine. This clone came up once. Its specificity is not known. Findings of the study overall: Spike-specific TCR breadth and depth rose after two AZD1222 doses. There were vaccine-associated CD4 TCRs across spike, dominant at 160-218 and 743-854. Reports say nearly half of spike-specific TCRs go after unmutated variant regions. The study identified only 6 or 7 AZD1222 recipients as seropositive at baseline.

The CDR3 spans 13 residues. Germline trimming cut 1 base from V and 6 bases from J; bases unmatched to any gene: 0. The data were produced by immunoSEQ multiplex PCR, yet TCRdb's version contains in-frame clones alone and is incomplete. The data hold 150,000 to 200,000 clones, with less than 95% observed a single time. This chain links TRBV12-3 or TRBV12-4 with TRBJ1-2; 9 bases fit TRBD1. This sample comprised peripheral blood, obtained on day 0 of AZD1222 vaccination. The origin of this receptor is an adult in good health. CDR3 residues: CASSLGTGDGYTF. For the CDR3, the DNA is TGTGCCAGCAGTTTAGGGACAGGGGATGGCTACACCTTC.